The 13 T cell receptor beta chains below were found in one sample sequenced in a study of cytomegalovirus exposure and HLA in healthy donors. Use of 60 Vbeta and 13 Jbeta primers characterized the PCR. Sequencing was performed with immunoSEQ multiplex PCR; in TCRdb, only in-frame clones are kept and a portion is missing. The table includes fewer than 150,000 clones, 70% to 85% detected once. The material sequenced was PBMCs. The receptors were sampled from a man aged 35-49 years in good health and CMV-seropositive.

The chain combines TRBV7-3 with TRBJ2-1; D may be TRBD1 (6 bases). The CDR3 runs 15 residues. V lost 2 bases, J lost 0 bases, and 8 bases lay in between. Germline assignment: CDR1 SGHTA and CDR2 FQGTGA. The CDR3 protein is CASSLQDSSYNEQFF. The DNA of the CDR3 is TGTGCCAGCAGCTTACAGGACAGCTCCTACAATGAGCAGTTCTTC. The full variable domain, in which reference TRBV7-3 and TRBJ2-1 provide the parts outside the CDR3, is GAGVSQTPSNKVTEKGKYVELRCDPISGHTALYWYRQSLGQGPEFLIYFQGTGAADDSGLPNDRFFAVRPEGSVSTLKIQRTERGDSAVYLCASSLQDSSYNEQFFGPGTRLTVL.

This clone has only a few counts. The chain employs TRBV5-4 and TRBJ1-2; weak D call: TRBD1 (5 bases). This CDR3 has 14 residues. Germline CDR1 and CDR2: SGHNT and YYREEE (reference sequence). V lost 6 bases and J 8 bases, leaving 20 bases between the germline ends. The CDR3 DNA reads TGTGCCAGCATCCCACCTGGGGCTACGAAAGGCTACACCTTC. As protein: CASIPPGATKGYTF. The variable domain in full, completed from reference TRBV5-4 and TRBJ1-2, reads ETGVTQSPTHLIKTRGQQVTLRCSSQSGHNTVSWYQQALGQGPQFIFQYYREEENGRGNFPPRFSGLQFPNYSSELNVNALELDDSALYLCASIPPGATKGYTFGSGTRLTVV.

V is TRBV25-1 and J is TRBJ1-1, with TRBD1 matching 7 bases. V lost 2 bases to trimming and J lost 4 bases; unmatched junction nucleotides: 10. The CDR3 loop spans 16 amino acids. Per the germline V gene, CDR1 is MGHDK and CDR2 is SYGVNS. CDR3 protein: CASSEETGPSSTEAFF. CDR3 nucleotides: TGTGCCAGCAGTGAAGAGACAGGGCCAAGCAGCACTGAAGCTTTCTTT.

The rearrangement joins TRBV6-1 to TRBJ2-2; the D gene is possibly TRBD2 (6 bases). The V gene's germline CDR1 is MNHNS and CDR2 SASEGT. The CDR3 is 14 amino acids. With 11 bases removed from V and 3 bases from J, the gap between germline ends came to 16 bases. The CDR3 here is CAVNPRGYTGELFF. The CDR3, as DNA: TGTGCCGTCAATCCACGGGGGTACACCGGGGAGCTGTTTTTT.

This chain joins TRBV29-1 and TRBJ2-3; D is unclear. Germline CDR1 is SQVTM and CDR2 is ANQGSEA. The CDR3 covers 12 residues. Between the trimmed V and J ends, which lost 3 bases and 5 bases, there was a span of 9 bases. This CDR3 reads CSVEGRRDTQYF. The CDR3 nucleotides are TGCAGCGTTGAGGGCCGAAGAGATACGCAGTATTTT.

In DNA, the CDR3 is TGTGCCAGCAGCTTAGGACTAGCGGGGATCGCAGATACGCAGTATTTT. This codes for CASSLGLAGIADTQYF. V is TRBV7-2 and J is TRBJ2-3; 11 positions agree with TRBD2. Unmatched junction bases numbered 4, after V lost 1 base and J lost 4 bases. Germline V gives CDR1 SGHTA, CDR2 FQGNSA. CDR3 length equals 16 residues.

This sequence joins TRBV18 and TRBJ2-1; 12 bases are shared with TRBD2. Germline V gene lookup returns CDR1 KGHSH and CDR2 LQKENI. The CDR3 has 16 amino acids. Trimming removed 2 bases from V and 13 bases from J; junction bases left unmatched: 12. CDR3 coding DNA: TGTGCCAGCTCACCAATCTTGGCTAGCGGGAGGGTAAAACAGTTCTTC. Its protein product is CASSPILASGRVKQFF.

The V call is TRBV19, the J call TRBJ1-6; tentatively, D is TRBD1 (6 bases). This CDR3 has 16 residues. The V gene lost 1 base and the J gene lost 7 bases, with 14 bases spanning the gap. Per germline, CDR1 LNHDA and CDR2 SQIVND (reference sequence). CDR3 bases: TGTGCCAGTAGTATAGTCAGGGGACAACGGAATTCACCCCTCCACTTT. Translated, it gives CASSIVRGQRNSPLHF. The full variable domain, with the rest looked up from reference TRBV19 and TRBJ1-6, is DGGITQSPKYLFRKEGQNVTLSCEQNLNHDAMYWYRQDPGQGLRLIYYSQIVNDFQKGDIAEGYSVSREKKESFPLTVTSAQKNPTAFYLCASSIVRGQRNSPLHFGNGTRLTVT.

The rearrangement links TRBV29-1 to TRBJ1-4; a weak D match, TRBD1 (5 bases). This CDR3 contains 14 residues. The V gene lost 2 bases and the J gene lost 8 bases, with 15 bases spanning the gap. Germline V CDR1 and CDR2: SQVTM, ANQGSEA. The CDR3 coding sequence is TGCAGCGTTGAATTGGGGGAAGGAGGGGAAAAACTGTTTTTT. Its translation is CSVELGEGGEKLFF.

The CDR3 region is CASSGGSGQETQYF. In DNA form, the CDR3 reads TGTGCCAGCAGTGGGGGCAGTGGACAAGAGACCCAGTACTTC. The V gene is TRBV2, the J gene TRBJ2-5, with D possibly TRBD1 on 5 matching bases. Between the trimmed V and J ends, which lost 4 bases and 2 bases, there was a span of 11 bases. Per germline, CDR1 SNHLY and CDR2 FYNNEI. The CDR3 is 14 residues long.

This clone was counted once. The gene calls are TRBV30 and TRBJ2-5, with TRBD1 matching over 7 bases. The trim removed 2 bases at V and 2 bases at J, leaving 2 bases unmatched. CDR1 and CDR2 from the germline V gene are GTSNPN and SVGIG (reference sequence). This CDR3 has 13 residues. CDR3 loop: CAWSTGVQETQYF. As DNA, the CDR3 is TGTGCCTGGAGTACAGGGGTTCAAGAGACCCAGTACTTC.

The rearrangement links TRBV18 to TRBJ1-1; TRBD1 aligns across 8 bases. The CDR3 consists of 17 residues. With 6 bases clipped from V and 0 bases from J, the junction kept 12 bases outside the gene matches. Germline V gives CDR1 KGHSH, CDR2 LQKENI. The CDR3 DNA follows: TGTGCCAGCTCCCCGCGACCGGGACAGGTCATGAACACTGAAGCTTTCTTT. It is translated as CASSPRPGQVMNTEAFF.

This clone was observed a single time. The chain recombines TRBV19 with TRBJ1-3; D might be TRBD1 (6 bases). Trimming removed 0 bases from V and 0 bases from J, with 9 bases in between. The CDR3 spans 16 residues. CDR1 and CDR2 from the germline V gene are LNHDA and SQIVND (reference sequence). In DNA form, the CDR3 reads TGTGCCAGTAGTATAGAGGGGGCAGCCTCTGGAAACACCATATATTTT. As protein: CASSIEGAASGNTIYF.